The 27 T cell receptor beta chains below all came from one sample that was sequenced in a study of T cells in Graves' hyperthyroidism and ophthalmopathy. Using RNA transcripts as the source, TCR beta CDR3 regions were amplified. The primer set for the first-round RT-PCR of the TCR CDR3 was HTBI. MiXCR, applied by TCRdb to the multiplex PCR reads, yields one record per CDR3 protein. The sample includes over 450,000 distinct CDR3 sequences, around 14% seen only once; the top ten take under 20%. The sample taken for sequencing was blood. Receptors were obtained from a woman between 18 and 29 years old with Graves' hyperthyroidism.

This clonotype was recorded many times. J is TRBJ1-5 and V is TRBV14; no definite D call. CDR1 and CDR2 from the germline V gene are SGHDN and FVKESK. The CDR3 is 15 amino acids. V was cut by 1 base and J by 1 base, with 8 bases left in between. CDR3 DNA sequence: TGTGCCAGCAGCCAAGTCTCCTGGAGCAATCAGCCCCAGCATTTT. Translating it yields CASSQVSWSNQPQHF. Combining the CDR3 with reference TRBV14 and TRBJ1-5 gives the whole variable domain EAGVTQFPSHSVIEKGQTVTLRCDPISGHDNLYWYRRVMGKEIKFLLHFVKESKQDESGMPNNRFLAERTGGTYSTLKVQPAELEDSGVYFCASSQVSWSNQPQHFGDGTRLSIL.

This clonotype was detected many times. The V gene is TRBV12-3 or TRBV12-4, the J gene TRBJ2-5, with TRBD1 identical over 7 bases. The ends lost 5 bases at V and 4 bases at J; junction bases unmatched: 4. This CDR3 region has 13 residues. The CDR3, as DNA: TGTGCCAGCAGTGCTTACAGGGGAGAGACCCAGTACTTC. Its translation: CASSAYRGETQYF.

This clonotype was observed many times. The chain employs TRBV12-3 or TRBV12-4 and TRBJ1-5; D may be TRBD1 (5 bases). This CDR3 spans 14 amino acids. The V end was cut by 6 bases, the J end by 3 bases, with 12 bases between. CDR3 DNA: TGTGCCAGCAGGGCAGGGACGGTCAATCAGCCCCAGCATTTT. Protein: CASRAGTVNQPQHF.

This clonotype appeared many times. This chain connects TRBV4-1 to TRBJ1-5; TRBD1 aligns across 9 bases. The J segment lost 3 bases and the V segment lost 2 bases, leaving 2 bases of the junction unmatched. Germline V CDR1 and CDR2: MGHRA, YSYEKL. CDR3 length: 15 amino acids. The CDR3 DNA reads as TGCGCCAGCAGCCAATTACAGGGGGCCAATCAGCCCCAGCATTTT. This codes for CASSQLQGANQPQHF.

This clonotype was found many times. This chain joins TRBV7-9 and TRBJ1-1, with D perhaps TRBD1 (5 bases). The V end was cut by 5 bases, the J end by 6 bases, with 10 bases between. There are 12 residues in the CDR3. Germline assignment: CDR1 SEHNR and CDR2 FQNEAQ (reference sequence). The CDR3 sequence is CASSGSRAEAFF. The CDR3 DNA is TGTGCCAGCAGCGGCAGCAGGGCTGAAGCTTTCTTT.

The chain carries TRBV9 and TRBJ2-7; 11 bases are shared with TRBD2. Germline CDR1 reads SGDLS; CDR2 reads YYNGEE. The CDR3 has 14 residues. V lost 2 bases, J lost 7 bases, and 5 bases stayed unmatched. The CDR3 coding sequence is TGTGCCAGCAGCGTGGGGACTAGCGGCATTGAGCAGTACTTC. It specifies CASSVGTSGIEQYF.

Notes on this clonotype: This may be a read error: a much more frequent sequence differs by one nucleotide. The chain recombines TRBV9 with TRBJ1-1, with a weak D call TRBD1 (5 bases). Germline CDR1 and CDR2: SGDLS and YYNGEE. The length of the CDR3 is 11 residues. Here the CDR3 reads CLRRGSAEAFF. The CDR3 nucleotides are TGTTTAAGAAGGGGATCAGCTGAAGCTTTCTTT. The variable domain in full, completed from reference TRBV9 and TRBJ1-1, reads DSGVTQTPKHLITATGQRVTLRCSPRSGDLSVYWYQQSLDQGLQFLIQYYNGEERAKGNILERFSAQQFPDLHSELNLSSLELGDSALYFCLRRGSAEAFFGQGTRLTVV.

Ten or more counts support this clonotype. This rearrangement joins TRBV27 to TRBJ2-2; possible D gene TRBD1, 6 bases. From germline, CDR1 is MNHEY and CDR2 SMNVEV (reference sequence). The CDR3 has 14 amino acids. V was clipped by 5 bases and J by 4 bases, with 11 bases between them. CDR3 amino acids: CASSTQGRTGELFF. The CDR3 nucleotides are TGTGCCAGCAGTACCCAGGGGCGCACCGGGGAGCTGTTTTTT.

A single count supports this clonotype. J is TRBJ2-5 and V is TRBV9; 8 nucleotides agree with TRBD2. There are 18 residues in the CDR3. J gave up 0 bases and V 2 bases, and 12 bases lay outside the gene matches. Germline lookup yields CDR1 SGDLS and CDR2 YYNGEE. CDR3: CASSVGTRTERYQETQYF. The CDR3 nucleotides are TGTGCCAGCAGCGTGGGGACTAGGACAGAACGTTACCAAGAGACCCAGTACTTC.

The genes are TRBV2 and TRBJ2-5; 8 nucleotides match TRBD1. Germline lookup yields CDR1 SNHLY and CDR2 FYNNEI. The V gene end was trimmed by 6 bases and the J gene end by 3 bases; junction bases not matched to a gene: 9. The CDR3 totals 15 residues. The CDR3 spells CASSRLGQGKETQYF. The CDR3 DNA reads as TGTGCCAGCAGCCGCCTAGGACAGGGCAAAGAGACCCAGTACTTC.

The gene calls are TRBV10-3 and TRBJ2-3; 8 positions agree with TRBD2. Germline V lookup: CDR1 ENHRY, CDR2 SYGVKD. The CDR3 runs 14 residues. Unmatched junction bases numbered 6, after V lost 7 bases and J lost 3 bases. DNA for the CDR3: TGTGCCATCACGTTAGCGGGAAAGACAGATACGCAGTATTTT. Translating it yields CAITLAGKTDTQYF.

The V gene is TRBV15, the J gene TRBJ1-4; the D is unclear. The CDR3 sequence is 13 residues long. Germline V CDR1 and CDR2: LNHNV, YYDKDF (reference sequence). V lost 0 bases and J lost 7, with 6 bases in between. The CDR3, as DNA: TGTGCCACCAGCAGAGATAAGGGTGAAAAACTGTTTTTT. Protein: CATSRDKGEKLFF.

As for this clonotype: At one end the junction does not follow the germline gene, possibly because of a read error. The chain has TRBV6-1 and TRBJ2-1, with 10 bases that match TRBD1. CDR1 and CDR2 from the germline V gene are MNHNS and SASEGT. This CDR3 spans 17 amino acids. The CDR3 nucleotides read TGTGCCAGCGGGTGGGACAGGGGTTTAGGCTCCTACAATGAGCAGTCCTTC. It translates to CASGWDRGLGSYNEQSF.

The chain recombines TRBV7-3 with TRBJ2-2, with TRBD2 as a possible D gene (6 bases). Deletions cut 4 bases from V and 4 bases from J, with 16 bases between. In germline, CDR1 is SGHTA, CDR2 FQGTGA. This CDR3 comprises 16 residues. Written as DNA, the CDR3 is TGTGCCAGCAGCTCCCAACCTGGGGAGGTCACCGGGGAGCTGTTTTTT. As protein: CASSSQPGEVTGELFF.

The rearrangement joins TRBV29-1 to TRBJ2-3, with D perhaps matching TRBD1 (5 bases). The CDR3 consists of 15 residues. CDR1 is SQVTM, CDR2 ANQGSEA, per germline. The V end lost 5 bases, the J end lost 1 base, and 16 bases lay between the germline ends. The CDR3 bases are TGCAGCGTTAGGGCCCAGGGATCTGGCACAGATACGCAGTATTTT. Its protein is CSVRAQGSGTDTQYF.

This clonotype turned up a few times. The genes are TRBV4-1 and TRBJ2-5; D is uncertain. This CDR3 has 15 residues. V lost 0 bases and J 7 bases, leaving 15 bases between the germline ends. Germline V gives CDR1 MGHRA, CDR2 YSYEKL. CDR3 sequence reads: CASSQDTKVAGTQYF. The CDR3 region has the DNA TGCGCCAGCAGCCAAGATACAAAAGTGGCAGGGACCCAGTACTTC.

This clonotype was counted many times. The DNA for the CDR3 is TGTGCCAGCAGCTTAAATTACAGGGGTCAAACTAACTATGGCTACACCTTC. Translation: CASSLNYRGQTNYGYTF. This chain links TRBV7-3 with TRBJ1-2, with 7 nucleotides matching TRBD1. The length of the CDR3 is 17 residues. Trimming took 1 base from V and 0 from J; bases not matched to a gene: 8. CDR1 SGHTA and CDR2 FQGTGA come from the germline V gene.

The J gene is TRBJ2-1, the V gene TRBV11-3, with 7 bases aligning to TRBD1. J gave up 1 base and V 4 bases, and 7 bases lay outside the gene matches. CDR1 and CDR2 (germline): SGHNT, YENEEA. This CDR3 has 16 amino acids. This chain's CDR3 is CASSSRQGESYNEQFF. CDR3 coding DNA: TGTGCCAGCAGCTCCCGTCAGGGGGAATCCTACAATGAGCAGTTCTTC.

Points on this clonotype: It may be a read error: a sequence one base away is much more abundant. This CDR3 is missing its conserved last phenylalanine or tryptophan, likely due to a read error. The rearrangement links TRBV6-1 to TRBJ2-7; 7 nucleotides agree with TRBD1. The V and J ends lost 6 bases and 0 bases, in that order; junction bases with no gene match: 8. Per the germline V gene, CDR1 is MNHNS and CDR2 is SASEGT. CDR3 length: 15 amino acids. CDR3 sequence (DNA): TGTGCCAGCAGCTGGGGACAGTTAAGCTCCTACGAGCAGTACTCC. Residues: CASSWGQLSSYEQYS.

This clonotype was counted ten times or more. The genes are TRBV30 and TRBJ2-2; a possible D gene is TRBD2 (5 bases). Trimming stripped 2 bases from V and 1 base from J, with 5 bases between. The CDR3 has 13 residues. Germline CDR1 GTSNPN, CDR2 SVGIG (reference sequence). Written as DNA, the CDR3 is TGTGCCTGGAGTAGCGGGAACACCGGGGAGCTGTTTTTT. Its protein product is CAWSSGNTGELFF.

Details on this clonotype: A much larger clone differs by one base, so this may be a read error. This chain joins TRBV6-1 and TRBJ2-5; 7 nucleotides line up with TRBD2. Trimming at V came to 7 bases and at J to 9 bases, leaving 14 bases not matched to a gene. The CDR3 totals 14 residues. Per germline, CDR1 MNHNS and CDR2 SASEGT. CDR3 coding DNA: TGTGCCAGCACCCCAGGACATCGGGGGGAGGCCCAGTACTTC. Its translation is CASTPGHRGEAQYF.

In its sample, this clonotype was seen many times. The chain recombines TRBV5-1 with TRBJ1-3; 7 bases align to TRBD1. J was trimmed by 0 bases and V by 1 base; bases with no gene match: 1. This CDR3 is built from 15 residues. Germline V lookup: CDR1 SGHRS, CDR2 YFSETQ. CDR3 amino acids: CASSLRQGSGNTIYF. CDR3 DNA sequence: TGCGCCAGCAGCTTGAGACAGGGCTCTGGAAACACCATATATTTT.

This clonotype was observed at least ten times. The chain uses TRBV12-5 and TRBJ1-1; 7 bases are shared with TRBD1. This CDR3 comprises 16 residues. From germline, CDR1 is LGHNT and CDR2 FRNRAP. The J segment lost 0 bases and the V segment lost 1 base, leaving 5 bases of the junction unmatched. The CDR3 DNA is TGTGCTAGTGGTTTGGGGGTGGACAGGATGAACACTGAAGCTTTCTTT. Its protein product is CASGLGVDRMNTEAFF.

This clonotype was counted between two and nine times. A much larger clone sits a single nucleotide away, making a read error possible. This chain joins TRBV3-1 and TRBJ2-7; TRBD2 matches 13 bases. CDR1 and CDR2 from the germline V gene are LGHDT and YNNKEL (reference sequence). The CDR3 contains 17 residues. With 2 bases clipped from V and 3 bases from J, the junction kept 7 bases outside the gene matches. The CDR3 spells CASSQPGLAGPIYEQYF. CDR3 in DNA: TGTGCCAGCAGCCAACCGGGACTAGCGGGACCGATCTACGAGCAGTACTTC.

The gene calls are TRBV19 and TRBJ2-1; unclear D gene. CDR1 and CDR2 from the germline V gene are LNHDA and SQIVND (reference sequence). V was trimmed by 3 bases and J by 3 bases, leaving 9 bases between them. The CDR3 totals 14 residues. The CDR3 loop reads CASSIQNNYNEQFF. The CDR3 coding sequence is TGTGCCAGTAGTATCCAGAACAACTACAATGAGCAGTTCTTC.

This clonotype was detected only a few times. The chain recombines TRBV29-1 with TRBJ2-1; TRBD2 might be the D (6 bases). Looked up from germline, CDR1 is SQVTM and CDR2 is ANQGSEA. V gave up 2 bases and J gave up 9 bases, with 11 bases separating them. The CDR3 is made up of 12 amino acids. CDR3 region: CSVEKTSVEQFF. In DNA, the CDR3 is TGCAGCGTTGAAAAGACTAGTGTTGAGCAGTTCTTC.

The sample holds many counts of this clonotype. This sequence joins TRBV7-2 and TRBJ1-6, with D perhaps matching TRBD1 (5 bases). This CDR3 contains 14 residues. The V gene's germline CDR1 is SGHTA and CDR2 FQGNSA. V gave up 3 bases and J gave up 6 bases, with 9 bases separating them. For the CDR3, the DNA is TGTGCCAGCAGCTTGGAGGGGACTAATTCACCCCTCCACTTT. It encodes CASSLEGTNSPLHF.